This T cell receptor (beta chain) emerged from a study of T-cell reconstitution after alpha-beta-depleted transplantation in children. During its preparation, the TCRbeta library received unique molecular identifiers. TCRdb re-derived calls from the PCR reads in MiXCR, one entry per CDR3 protein. This sample has around 490,000 distinct CDR3 sequences, with roughly an eighth found just once. Germline-derived CDR1 and CDR2 are LGHNA and YSLEER. CDR3 size: 15 residues. V gave up 4 bases and J gave up 2 bases, with 15 bases separating them. The sample holds one count of this clonotype. The sequenced sample was PBMCs, mostly from graft donor cells, obtained 180 days after TCRalphabeta/CD19-depleted stem cell transplant. This TCR was recovered from a female patient between 2 and 15 years old who had a stem cell transplant for aplastic anemia, so the T cells may come from the graft donor. The chain recombines TRBV4-3 with TRBJ2-7; D remains ambiguous. This chain's CDR3 is CASSPVIYRAYEQYF. In DNA form, the CDR3 reads TGCGCCAGCAGCCCTGTTATCTACAGAGCCTACGAGCAGTACTTC.